The subject of this entry is one T cell receptor (beta chain). The data derive from a study of sequential checkpoint blockade in melanoma. Study background: Maintenance nivolumab came after either treatment sequence.

Regarding treatment: randomized to nivolumab then ipilimumab (arm A) or the reverse (arm B). Patients had received no earlier DNA-damaging chemotherapy. Sorted cells were live CD3+CD8+, lacking CD19 and CD56, from PBMCs. The CDR3 consists of 14 residues. Germline V gene sequence: CDR1 SQVTM, CDR2 ANQGSEA. Trimming left V 2 bases short and J 4 bases short, with 14 bases between. The data were produced by immunoSEQ multiplex PCR, yet TCRdb's version contains in-frame clones alone and is incomplete. There are about 13,000 clones in the sample; 55% to 75% occur only once, and 25% to 35% lies in the top ten.

V and J are TRBV29-1 and TRBJ2-5; D perhaps matches TRBD1 (5 bases). Source: CD8+ T cells sorted from blood (inferred from file names), taken from a patient given nivolumab and ipilimumab in sequence. The clonotype comes from a human donor with melanoma. The CDR3 sequence is CSVESRSQGETQYF. The CDR3 DNA is TGCAGCGTTGAAAGTAGATCGCAGGGAGAGACCCAGTACTTC.